Described below is a single T cell receptor beta chain sequence and its context. What this receptor recognizes is not known. Base qualities are not at hand, and no much larger clone is one base apart. At the DNA level, this CDR3 is encoded by other sequences in the same sample as well. The germline V end is reduced by 6 bases and the J end by 0 bases; junction bases left unmatched: 6. The germline V gene specifies SNHLY as CDR1 and FYNNEI as CDR2. Including cysteine and phenylalanine, the CDR3 has 15 amino acids. The only DNA kept is the CDR3, 45 bases in frame from the first base. In total, around 600 healthy bone marrow donors made up the cohort. At the time of sampling, all cohort members were nominally healthy, though unrecorded immune exposures were likely present. The donor tested CMV seronegative, placing the donor among the 350 or so seronegative members of the cohort. Every donor gave a peripheral blood sample, and the peripheral blood mononuclear cells from that sample were used for TCR beta sequencing. The Qiagen DNeasy Blood Extraction Kit was used to extract genomic DNA from the blood cell samples.

These data belong to a study of cytomegalovirus exposure and HLA in healthy donors (dated by TCRdb to about 2017). The study in broad terms: An earlier analysis of roughly 500 of the donors reported approximately 280 Gb of sequence data and approximately 120 million unique TCR beta sequences obtained from some 170 million T cells. A later analysis re-examined previously published TCR beta repertoires from 600 to 700 donors and added high-resolution HLA genotyping to investigate patterns of TCR occurrence. Approximately 300 gigabases of sequencing data and tens of millions of unique TCR sequences were included in an early release covering roughly 600 HLA-typed donors. A later genetic analysis took genome-wide SNP genotypes for about three fifths of the 666 donors and used that subset as a discovery cohort. The study used immunosequencing to profile the T cell repertoires of some 600 subjects and linked those repertoires to cytomegalovirus serostatus. The study combined high-throughput TCR immunosequencing, statistical association of individual TCRs with disease status, and machine learning to predict cytomegalovirus infection status. Rather than drawing on any new phenotypic data, the later analysis identified candidate immune exposures from TCR beta sequences and the way those sequences occurred across donors. In addition to the first cohort of approximately 670 subjects, a separate validation cohort of 100 to 150 different subjects was used. All discovery cohort repertoires had been generated using a single sequencing platform. HLA typing included class I and class II loci at four-digit resolution. Four to six DR-DQ haplotypes were handled as single units for association and clustering, since linkage in the cohort was strong. The aim of the study was to test whether cataloging public T cell receptors could identify signatures of past pathogen exposure. On average, roughly 200,000 unique TCR beta nucleotide sequences were sequenced per donor among fewer than 500 genotyped donors of the cohort, with roughly a sixth of those sequences being non-productive. To decide whether each TCR beta V gene segment behaved as functional or pseudogenic, an earlier analysis of some 600 of the donors relied on high-throughput TCR beta sequencing. Typing coverage varied by locus: roughly 629-640 donors for A, B, C, DRB1 and DQB1; about 520 for DQA1; around 570 for DPA1; approximately 490 for DPB1. Donor age, sex, ethnicity and CMV serostatus were collected together with the repertoire data. Among the roughly 400 genotyped donors, approximately 82% belonged to the genetic ancestry cluster associated with self-reported Caucasian donors.

Library generation was performed with the immunoSEQ multiplex PCR assay. For the multiplex PCR, a mixture combining 60 forward primers for TCR Vbeta segments and 13 reverse primers for TCR Jbeta segments was used. The CDR3 region of rearranged TCR beta genes was amplified from genomic DNA by a multiplex PCR assay. The Illumina HiSeq System was used to sequence the amplified TCR beta libraries as 87-base-pair reads. From the authors' description of their analysis: In a later analysis, approximately 74 million unique TCR beta chains were counted across the roughly 670 repertoires, and roughly 11 million of these chains were shared by at least two donors. Raw reads were error-corrected and collapsed into unique sequences by a nearest-neighbor algorithm in which closely related sequences were merged to remove PCR and sequencing errors. CDR3 sequences were aligned to IMGT reference sequences to assign V, D and J gene segments. Each retained sequence needed at least a six-nucleotide match to both a V gene segment and a J gene segment. Rearrangements were classified as productive when the CDR3 lacked stop codons and remained in frame with V and J, and all other rearrangements were classified as non-productive. CDR3 was defined by IMGT convention, running from the second conserved V-encoded cysteine to the conserved J-encoded phenylalanine. The earlier analysis of 587 of the donors excluded sequences that lacked an unambiguous match to a single V gene segment. An earlier analysis of over 450 of the donors classified V segments as functional when productive rearrangements were above 56.7% and as segregating when the standard deviation between donors was above 5%. A statistical classification framework was built for diagnosing cytomegalovirus status from the catalog of TCR beta chain sequences. In a later analysis, V and J genes were assigned by comparing TCR nucleotide sequences against IMGT/GENE-DB human TR gene sequences. The TCRdist pipeline was used in a later analysis to assign CDR3 sequences and most-parsimonious VDJ recombination scenarios. In a later analysis, every TCR beta chain was defined by the combination of its CDR3 amino acid sequence and its V-gene family, and reads without a unique V-gene family were dropped. In a later analysis, approximately 590 highly shared, low-generation-probability nucleotide sequences were removed to address suspected cross-contamination and a sequencing artifact. In a later analysis, a clonal expansion index for each public chain was calculated from normalized within-repertoire ranks of inferred template counts. In a later analysis, generation probabilities were computed using a VDJ recombination model fitted to out-of-frame rearrangements, and the results were checked against IGoR. Hypergeometric tests were used in a later analysis to score TCR-TCR, TCR-HLA and TCR-CMV co-occurrence, with a repertoire-size bias correction applied to the TCR pairs. To estimate false discovery rates, a later analysis permuted the HLA or CMV assignments 20 times. In a later analysis, co-occurring TCRs were grouped using DBSCAN, and TCRdist sequence similarity was added for clustering within HLA-allele-positive subsets. Repertoires with fewer than 30,000 or more than 120,000 public chains, plus five repertoires with anomalous nucleotide sharing, were excluded from co-occurrence clustering. What TCRdb holds here is the immuneACCESS table cut down to in-frame rearrangements. Part of the clones is not present; checked against another copy, under half of the missing clones reflect an unresolved V gene, and the others are unexplained. V and J calls and clone size are given by that table; D and trimming were obtained from the DNA. This sample holds 200,000 to 250,000 clones; just over 75% were observed only once. Over 0.55% of the sample comes from the top ten.

Study-level results and caveats: Immune exposure information for the cohort was limited to CMV serostatus. The study gave a list of some 150 TCR beta chains associated with cytomegalovirus. A group of highly shared sequence variants was considered likely to be a technical artifact of the sequencing pipeline. Specific HLA alleles were associated with 18,000 or so TCR beta sequences at a false discovery rate of 0.05 in a later analysis. In a later analysis, HLA-associated TCR beta chains were found to be more clonally expanded and to have lower generation probabilities than equally common non-associated chains. The cohort was sequenced for TCR beta chains only, and without alpha or paired-chain data the features that could be detected were limited. According to a later analysis, parvovirus B19, influenza, CMV and Epstein-Barr virus appeared linked to several top co-occurrence clusters. Assigning TCR associations to individual alleles was difficult when HLA alleles, especially DR and DQ, strongly co-occurred. Most TCR sequences were observed very rarely across donors, whereas some public TCRs were present in many individuals. A further reported finding was that TCR beta sequences accurately predicted the HLA-A and HLA-B alleles for most subjects in the first cohort. Some IMGT-functional V segments, including TRBV6-2 and TRBV6-3, could not be told apart with the 87-base-pair reads, so those segments were excluded. According to the authors, the approach could potentially be generalized to other disease states and immunological phenotypes. In an earlier analysis of about 550 of the donors, most TCR beta V segments were observed in productive rearrangements about 90% or about 30% of the time, broadly matching IMGT annotations. A later analysis found that most CMV-associated TCR beta chains appeared HLA-restricted, with HLA associations seemingly driven largely by CMV exposure. In vitro tests confirmed that three of the cytomegalovirus-associated TCR beta chains recognize cytomegalovirus antigens. An association between a missense DCLRE1C variant and V-gene and J-gene trimming of TCR beta chains was found in a later genetic analysis and replicated in an independent cohort. Cytomegalovirus status was reported to be diagnosed by the classifier with high specificity and sensitivity in both the original and validation cohorts. Because HLA typing was unavailable for some donors at each locus, only the typed subset was used in association tests. Sequencing depth was assumed to be roughly uniform across donors in the presence/absence analyses, though that assumption may not hold. The earlier analysis of 587 of the donors excluded around 17 rarely observed V segments, including chromosome 9 orphons, because counts were too low. In a later analysis, TCR association rates were found to vary across HLA loci, with the most associated TCRs seen for DRB1 alleles and the fewest for HLA-C alleles. A later genetic analysis reported fewer N-insertions in productive TCRs among donors in an Asian-associated ancestry cluster than the roughly 650-donor mean. Correlated functional status among segregating V segments might reflect linkage disequilibrium, but an unknown experimental factor could not be ruled out.

Sequencing used PBMCs. The TCR comes from a man aged 18-30 years in good health and CMV-seronegative. This sequence uses TRBV2 and TRBJ2-7, with 9 middle bases fitting TRBD1. The nucleotide sequence reads TGTGCCAGCAGGGAGGACAGGGGCGGCTCCTACGAGCAGTACTTC. This sequence encodes CASREDRGGSYEQYF.